The text below deals with one T cell receptor (beta chain). These data originate in a study of blood T cell repertoires in COVID-19. As for the study in general: There were acute and convalescent COVID-19 samples, and they came from the United States, Italy and Spain. Nucleic acid was either cDNA or gDNA, and it came from T cells, B-cell-depleted T cells, or PBMCs.

Source study methods: Estimation of nucleated cell counts was performed using reference gene primer amplification. Generated by immunoSEQ multiplex PCR, the TCRdb table keeps only in-frame clones and is missing some. The DNA gave D and trimming, while V, J and clone size come from that table. The table shows around 47,000 clones, with approximately 83% occurring only once. V lost 8 bases and J lost 6; bases outside the gene matches: 10. The CDR3 is 16 amino acids. Germline CDR1 MDHEN, CDR2 SYDVKM. J is TRBJ2-1 and V is TRBV28; 13 bases line up with TRBD2. The material sequenced was peripheral blood. This receptor was identified in a man between 65 and 85 years old with active COVID-19. CDR3 sequence (DNA): TGTGCCAGCCGTTGGGAAGGACTAGCGGGGGCCAATGAGCAGTTCTTC. Translation: CASRWEGLAGANEQFF.